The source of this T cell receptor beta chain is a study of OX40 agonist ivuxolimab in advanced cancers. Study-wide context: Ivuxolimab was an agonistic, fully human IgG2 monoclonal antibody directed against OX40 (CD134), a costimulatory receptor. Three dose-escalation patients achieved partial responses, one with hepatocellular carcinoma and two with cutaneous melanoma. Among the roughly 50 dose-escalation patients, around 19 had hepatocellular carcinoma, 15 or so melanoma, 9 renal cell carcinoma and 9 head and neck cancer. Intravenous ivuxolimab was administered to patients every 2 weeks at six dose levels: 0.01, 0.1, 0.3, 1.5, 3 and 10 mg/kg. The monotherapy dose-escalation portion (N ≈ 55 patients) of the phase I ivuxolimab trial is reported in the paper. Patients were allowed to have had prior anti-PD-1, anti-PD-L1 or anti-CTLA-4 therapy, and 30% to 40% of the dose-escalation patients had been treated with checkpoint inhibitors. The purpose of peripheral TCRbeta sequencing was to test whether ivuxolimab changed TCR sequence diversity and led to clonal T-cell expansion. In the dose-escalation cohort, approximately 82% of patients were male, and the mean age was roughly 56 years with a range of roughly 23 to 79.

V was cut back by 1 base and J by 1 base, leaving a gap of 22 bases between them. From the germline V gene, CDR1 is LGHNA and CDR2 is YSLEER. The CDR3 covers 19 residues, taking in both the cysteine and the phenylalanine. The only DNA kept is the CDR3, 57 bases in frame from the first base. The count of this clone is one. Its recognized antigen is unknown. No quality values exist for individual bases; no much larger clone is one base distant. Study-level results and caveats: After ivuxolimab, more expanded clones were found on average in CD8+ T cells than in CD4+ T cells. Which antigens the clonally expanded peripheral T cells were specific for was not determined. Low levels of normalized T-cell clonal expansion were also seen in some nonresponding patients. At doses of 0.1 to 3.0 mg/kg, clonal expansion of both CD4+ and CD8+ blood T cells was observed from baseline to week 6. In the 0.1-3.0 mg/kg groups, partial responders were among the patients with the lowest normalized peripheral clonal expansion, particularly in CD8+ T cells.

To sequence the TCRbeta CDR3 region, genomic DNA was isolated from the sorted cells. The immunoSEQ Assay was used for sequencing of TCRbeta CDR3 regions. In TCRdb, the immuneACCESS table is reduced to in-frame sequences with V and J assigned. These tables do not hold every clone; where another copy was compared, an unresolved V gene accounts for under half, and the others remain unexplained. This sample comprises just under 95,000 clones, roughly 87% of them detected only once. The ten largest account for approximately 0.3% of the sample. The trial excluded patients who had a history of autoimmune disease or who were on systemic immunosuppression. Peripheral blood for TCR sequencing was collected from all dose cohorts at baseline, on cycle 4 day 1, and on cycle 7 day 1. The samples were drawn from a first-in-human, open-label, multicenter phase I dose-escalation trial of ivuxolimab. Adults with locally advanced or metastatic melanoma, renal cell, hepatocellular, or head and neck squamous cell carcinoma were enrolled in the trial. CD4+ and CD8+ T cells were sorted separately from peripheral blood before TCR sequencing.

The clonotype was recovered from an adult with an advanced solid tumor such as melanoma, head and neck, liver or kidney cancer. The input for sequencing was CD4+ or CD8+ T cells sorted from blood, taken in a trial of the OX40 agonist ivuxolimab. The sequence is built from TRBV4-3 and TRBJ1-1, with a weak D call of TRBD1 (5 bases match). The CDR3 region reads CASSQVMAGRGSGNTEAFF. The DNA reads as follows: TGCGCCAGCAGCCAAGTTATGGCGGGACGGGGGTCGGGGAACACTGAAGCTTTCTTT.